This TCR beta chain was recorded in a study of blood T cell repertoires in COVID-19. Across the whole study: The study drew acute and convalescent COVID-19 samples from the United States, Italy and Spain. T cells, B-cell-depleted T cells, or PBMCs supplied cDNA or gDNA.

As originally analysed: By means of reference gene primer amplification, nucleated cell counts were estimated. Libraries were prepared by immunoSEQ multiplex PCR; TCRdb keeps only in-frame clonotypes and omits some of them. The DNA was the basis for D and trimming; V, J and clone size are from that table. In the table there are around 30,000 clones, about three quarters of which are singletons. The CDR3 is 14 amino acids. J gave up 4 bases and V 4 bases, and 6 bases lay outside the gene matches. Germline CDR1 is SGHAT and CDR2 is FQNNGV. This chain joins TRBV11-2 and TRBJ1-2, with 7 bases lining up with TRBD1. This clonotype originated in a woman in her 70s with active or convalescent COVID-19. The sequenced material came from peripheral blood. The DNA for the CDR3 is TGTGCCAGCAGCTCAACGGGACAGATCTATGGCTACACCTTC. Protein product: CASSSTGQIYGYTF.